This T cell receptor beta chain was profiled in a study of CD8 T cells in ankylosing spondylitis. A quantitative 5'-RACE method, one with molecular barcodes, was used to make TCR beta libraries. TCRdb reanalysed the 5' RACE reads using MiXCR and keeps one entry per CDR3 protein. The data hold 250,000 to 350,000 distinct CDR3 sequences, with about 20% observed a single time. Regarding the study as a whole: Several highly homologous variants made up a TCR beta motif that seemed to typify ankylosing spondylitis blood. There was reportedly significant enrichment of clones that were disease-linked in matched ankylosing spondylitis synovial fluid.

Worth noting for this clonotype: The antigen is undetermined.

The CDR3 runs 14 residues. Trimming removed 8 bases from V and 6 bases from J; junction bases left unmatched: 8. Germline CDR1 MNHNS, CDR2 SASEGT. The TCR was taken from a female donor with ankylosing spondylitis or in good health (not recorded which). Sequences were obtained from blood, either unsorted or a sorted T cell fraction (not recorded which). The chain carries TRBV6-1 and TRBJ2-3; 10 positions agree with TRBD2. Here the CDR3 reads CASFGGLAMDTQYF. CDR3 nucleotide sequence: TGTGCCAGCTTTGGGGGACTAGCGATGGATACGCAGTATTTT.